The present entry profiles one T cell receptor beta chain with its context. Its antigen is unknown. The record has no base qualities; no much larger clone is one base away. Separate from the approximately 730-subject first cohort, the validation cohort of 120 subjects was the group to which the donors belonged. Trimming takes 0 bases from V and 3 bases from J, and the germline ends sit 9 bases apart. Inclusive of the bounding cysteine and phenylalanine, the CDR3 is 15 residues long. Kept here is only the CDR3 DNA, which spans 45 bases and is read in frame from base 1. From a lookup of the germline V gene, CDR1 and CDR2 are SGHDN and FVKESK. This sample was taken from a study of cytomegalovirus exposure and HLA in healthy donors (dated by TCRdb to between 2016 and 2019). For context, the study as a whole: A later analysis indicated that the 95 to 150 validation repertoires were generated on the platform also employed for the roughly 650 repertoires of the first cohort. The study was designed to test whether signatures of past pathogen exposure could be identified by cataloging public T cell receptors. In addition to the first cohort of roughly 700 subjects, a separate validation cohort of 120 different subjects was used. To predict cytomegalovirus infection status, the study combined high-throughput TCR immunosequencing, statistical association of individual TCRs with disease status, and machine learning.

Libraries were built with the immunoSEQ multiplex PCR assay. Per the original workflow: A statistical classification framework was developed to diagnose cytomegalovirus status using the catalog of TCR beta chain sequences. TCRdb holds this immuneACCESS table with in-frame rearrangements only. Some clones are missing; in checked studies, unresolved V genes explain under half, and the rest has no known cause. The V and J calls and clone size come from that table; D and trimming were worked out from the DNA. This sample gives 45,000 to 65,000 clones in total; around 90% of them show up just once. The ten largest clonotypes hold approximately 3% of the sample. The full study reports these points: The authors suggested that the approach could potentially be extended to other disease states and immunological phenotypes. In the study, around 150 TCR beta chains were listed as associated with cytomegalovirus. In vitro tests confirmed that a few of the cytomegalovirus-associated TCR beta chains recognize cytomegalovirus antigens. The classifier was reported to diagnose cytomegalovirus status with high specificity and sensitivity in both the original and validation cohorts. A later analysis lacked HLA typing for the validation cohort, so it scored co-occurrence in that cohort across all 120 or so repertoires. A later analysis found that TCRs clustered in the first cohort also tended to co-occur in the roughly 120 validation repertoires, with roughly 95% of cluster scores above 0. Most TCR sequences were observed very rarely across donors, whereas some public TCRs were present in many individuals.

The sequenced material came from PBMCs. This TCR derives from a man younger than 30 in good health and CMV-seronegative. This receptor chain uses TRBV14 and TRBJ2-1, with TRBD2 perhaps the D gene, on 6 matching bases. The sequenced DNA: TGTGCCAGCAGCCAAGATGGAGGGTACTACAATGAGCAGTTCTTC. Translated, it gives CASSQDGGYYNEQFF.